These T cell receptor beta chains were read from a single sample in a study of blood T cell repertoires in COVID-19. Using immunoSEQ multiplex PCR, the repertoire was profiled, and TCRdb retains in-frame clones only, with some absent. Among 270,000 or so clones listed, about 91% were seen once. The material sequenced was peripheral blood. The receptors originated from a woman aged 40 to 49 who had recovered from COVID-19. The CDR3 runs from the conserved cysteine through the conserved F or W. D genes are given only for firm matches. Clone size appears in some rows only: once, few, many, or a class for an expanded clone.

J gene	D gene	clone size	V gene	CDR3 DNA	CDR3 protein
TRBJ1-6	TRBD1	once	TRBV19	TGTGCCAGTAGTCCAGGACAGGGGACACCCCTCCACTTT	CASSPGQGTPLHF
TRBJ2-5	NA	NA	TRBV11-3	TGTGCCAGCAGCTCCTCGACGGGAGCAGAGACCCAGTACTTC	CASSSSTGAETQYF
TRBJ2-1	TRBD1	NA	TRBV9	TGTGCCAGCAGCGCGGGACAGAAATACAATGAGCAGTTCTTC	CASSAGQKYNEQFF
TRBJ2-1	NA	NA	TRBV7-6	TGTGCCAGCAGCTTTAGCACAGGGGGGGAAAATGAGCAGTTCTTC	CASSFSTGGENEQFF
TRBJ2-3	TRBD1	NA	TRBV6-6	TGTGCCAGCAGTTGGACAGGGGGTGGGGGCACAGATACGCAGTATTTT	CASSWTGGGGTDTQYF
TRBJ2-2	NA	few	TRBV19	TGTGCCAGTAGTGCCTACAGCACCGGGGAGCTGTTTTTT	CASSAYSTGELFF
TRBJ1-2	NA	NA	TRBV3-1/TRBV3-2	TGTGCCAGCAGCCAAGTGGCACAGGGCTATGGCTACACCTTC	CASSQVAQGYGYTF
TRBJ1-4	TRBD1	few	TRBV2	TGTGCCAGCGGGACAGGCCGGGAAAAACTGTTTTTT	CASGTGREKLFF
TRBJ1-2	TRBD1	NA	TRBV30	TGTGCCTGTTTTCCGGGACAGGGACATGGCTACACCTTC	CACFPGQGHGYTF
TRBJ1-1	TRBD1	NA	TRBV5-4	TGTGCCAGCATCTCGACAGGGACTGAAGCTTTCTTT	CASISTGTEAFF
TRBJ1-3	NA	NA	TRBV3-1/TRBV3-2	TGTGCCAGCAGCGAACCCCGGGGCTCTGGAAACACCATATATTTT	CASSEPRGSGNTIYF
TRBJ2-3	NA	NA	TRBV10-1	TGCGCCAGCAGTGAGTCGACTCGAGGTACGCAGTATTTT	CASSESTRGTQYF
TRBJ2-5	TRBD2	NA	TRBV11-3	TGTGCCAGCAGCTTAGATCGGGGGGAAGCGTACCAAGAGACCCAGTACTTC	CASSLDRGEAYQETQYF
TRBJ2-5	NA	NA	TRBV11-2	TGTGCCAGCAGCTCCCACAGGGAGACCCAGTACTTC	CASSSHRETQYF
TRBJ2-7	NA	few	TRBV29-1	TGCAGCGTTGAAGTCTCGACAGATCTCTACGAGCAGTACTTC	CSVEVSTDLYEQYF
TRBJ2-7	NA	NA	TRBV10-1	TGCGCCAGCAGTGAGCGGCAGGGAATCTACGAGCAGTACTTC	CASSERQGIYEQYF
TRBJ2-2	TRBD1	NA	TRBV28	TGTGCCACACAGGGGAATTCCGGGGAGCTGTTTTTT	CATQGNSGELFF
TRBJ1-3	TRBD1	NA	TRBV6-1	TGTGCCAGCAGTGACCAAACAGGGGGCTATGGAAACACCATATATTTT	CASSDQTGGYGNTIYF
TRBJ1-5	NA	once	TRBV3-1/TRBV3-2	TGTGCCAGCAGCCAAATGCCCCTGACAGGCCGCAATCAGCCCCAGCATTTT	CASSQMPLTGRNQPQHF
TRBJ1-2	NA	NA	TRBV7-6	TGTGCCAGCAGCTTAGCTGCAGGGTATGGCTACACCTTC	CASSLAAGYGYTF
TRBJ2-7	TRBD1	NA	TRBV6-1	TGTGCCAGCAGTCCGCCGGGGGACAGGGGAAGCGAGCAGTACTTC	CASSPPGDRGSEQYF
TRBJ1-6	NA	NA	TRBV10-3	TGTGCCATCAGTGCCGGGGACGGGAGCTCCTATAATTCACCCCTCCACTTT	CAISAGDGSSYNSPLHF
TRBJ2-7	TRBD1	NA	TRBV11-2	TGTGCCAGCAGCTCCCGGACAGGAGTCTACGAGCAGTACTTC	CASSSRTGVYEQYF
TRBJ2-5	NA	NA	TRBV5-4	TGTGCCAGCAGCTTAGCAAGGCAGGGGGGAAAGACCCAGTACTTC	CASSLARQGGKTQYF
TRBJ2-5	NA	few	TRBV15	TGTGCCACCAGCGGGAGACACCGCCAAGAGACCCAGTACTTC	CATSGRHRQETQYF
TRBJ1-4	NA	NA	TRBV9	TGTGCCAGCAGCGCCCGGGACGGGAGTGAAAAACTGTTTTTT	CASSARDGSEKLFF
TRBJ2-5	NA	NA	TRBV28	TGTGCCAGCATGAACGCCGGGGGGACCCAGTACTTC	CASMNAGGTQYF
TRBJ2-2	NA	NA	TRBV19	TGTGCCAGTACAATCCTGGGGGGAAACACCGGGGAGCTGTTTTTT	CASTILGGNTGELFF
TRBJ1-1	NA	NA	TRBV12-3/TRBV12-4	TGTGCCAGCACCAGGATCATGAACACTGAAGCTTTCTTT	CASTRIMNTEAFF
TRBJ1-4	TRBD1	NA	TRBV7-9	TGTGCCAGCAGCCCCCCCGGACAGGGAGCATATGAAAAACTGTTTTTT	CASSPPGQGAYEKLFF
TRBJ1-4	NA	NA	TRBV4-1	TGCGCCAGCAGCCAAGTTACAGGGTCCGAGGAAAAACTGTTTTTT	CASSQVTGSEEKLFF
TRBJ2-7	NA	once	TRBV27	TGTGCCAGCAGACGGAGTACCTACGAGCAGTACTTC	CASRRSTYEQYF
TRBJ2-3	NA	NA	TRBV5-6	TGTGCCAGCAGCTCATCCGGAGGCACAGATACGCAGTATTTT	CASSSSGGTDTQYF
TRBJ2-7	NA	few	TRBV5-4	TGTGCCAGCAGCTTGGAAACGGGGACTCCTCGCCGTGAGCAGTACTTC	CASSLETGTPRREQYF
TRBJ2-2	TRBD1	NA	TRBV5-1	TGCGCCAGCAGCTTGTTGGGAACAGGGGGCAATACCGGGGAGCTGTTTTTT	CASSLLGTGGNTGELFF
TRBJ2-2	NA	NA	TRBV19	TGTGCCAGTAGTTTAATTCAGGGAACCGGGGAGCTGTTTTTT	CASSLIQGTGELFF
TRBJ2-5	NA	NA	TRBV19	TGTGCCAGTAGTATTTCTAGCAGAGAGACCCAGTACTTC	CASSISSRETQYF
TRBJ1-1	NA	NA	TRBV14	TGTGCCAGCAGCCAAGTGCCGGGACGGAGGGACACTGAAGCTTTCTTT	CASSQVPGRRDTEAFF
TRBJ2-2	TRBD2	NA	TRBV24-1	TGTGCCACCAGTGAGCCGGGAGGGAACACCGGGGAGCTGTTTTTT	CATSEPGGNTGELFF
TRBJ1-2	NA	NA	TRBV5-4	TGTGCCAGCAGCTTGGCACGAGGATCCTATGGCTACACCTTC	CASSLARGSYGYTF
TRBJ1-2	NA	NA	TRBV15	TGTGCCACCAGCAGAGATGAGAACAGCCCCTATGGCTACACCTTC	CATSRDENSPYGYTF
TRBJ2-1	TRBD1	NA	TRBV28	TGTGCCGCTTCGGACAGGCTTAAGCAGTTCTTC	CAASDRLKQFF
TRBJ1-2	NA	NA	TRBV5-4	TGTGCCAGCAGCCCCCCCGGGGGAGGGGGGCCGCACTATGGCTACACCTTC	CASSPPGGGGPHYGYTF
TRBJ1-3	TRBD1	NA	TRBV13	TGTGCCAGCAGCCTCGGGACAGGGTTTGGAAACACCATATATTTT	CASSLGTGFGNTIYF
TRBJ1-1	TRBD1	NA	TRBV3-1/TRBV3-2	TGTGCCAGCAGCCCCCAGGGGGACACTGAAGCTTTCTTT	CASSPQGDTEAFF
TRBJ1-2	TRBD1	NA	TRBV3-1/TRBV3-2	TGTGCCAGCAGGAGGGACAGGGGGTTTGGCTACACCTTC	CASRRDRGFGYTF
TRBJ1-1	NA	NA	TRBV7-2	TGTGCCAGCAGCTTAATAGGAGGCGGGACTGAAGCTTTCTTT	CASSLIGGGTEAFF
TRBJ2-6	NA	NA	TRBV7-2	TGTGCCAGCAGCTTAGATCACAGCTCTGGGGCCAACGTCCTGACTTTC	CASSLDHSSGANVLTF
TRBJ2-1	TRBD1	NA	TRBV6-2/TRBV6-3	TGTGCCAGCAGTTACAGCCCGACAGGGTCCAATGAGCAGTTCTTC	CASSYSPTGSNEQFF
TRBJ2-7	NA	NA	TRBV11-2	TGTGCCAGCAGCTTAGATCAGGGGCCCTACGAGCAGTACTTC	CASSLDQGPYEQYF